This T cell receptor beta chain appears in the sequencing data of a study of blood T cell repertoires in COVID-19. Study overall: The United States, Italy and Spain supplied acute and convalescent COVID-19 samples.

Profiling relied on immunoSEQ multiplex PCR, and the TCRdb table lists in-frame clones only, not all of them. Here the sample spans 75,000 to 90,000 clones, 88% being singletons. The sample holds one count of this clone. The CDR3 spans 15 residues. Per the germline V gene, CDR1 is SGHNT and CDR2 is YYREEE (reference sequence). V lost 3 bases to trimming and J lost 8 bases; unmatched junction nucleotides: 10. The sequenced material came from peripheral blood. The receptor was derived from an elderly man with acute or convalescent COVID-19. This chain links TRBV5-4 with TRBJ2-2; 7 bases are a match to TRBD2. The CDR3 bases are TGTGCCAGCAGCTCCTGGACTAGTGGGTTAGGGGAGCTGTTTTTT. This gives the protein CASSSWTSGLGELFF.